Below, 10 T cell receptor beta chains from the same sample are listed, as sequenced in a study of cytomegalovirus exposure and HLA in healthy donors. PCR used 60 Vbeta primers and 13 Jbeta primers. The table came from immunoSEQ multiplex PCR; TCRdb's copy has only in-frame clones and leaves some out. The data contain approximately 120,000 clones, around 80% of them singletons. Material for sequencing was PBMCs. The receptors stem from a woman aged 55-69 years in good health and CMV-seropositive.

The sample holds one count of this clone. The rearrangement links TRBV6-5 to TRBJ1-2; D possibly corresponds to TRBD1 (6 bases). The germline gives CDR1 MNHEY, CDR2 SVGAGI. The ends were cut back, 4 bases at V and 3 bases at J, with 12 bases in the middle. The CDR3 is 14 amino acids. CDR3 sequence (DNA): TGTGCCAGCAGTTGGCAAGGGGGAGACTATGGCTACACCTTC. Translation: CASSWQGGDYGYTF.

The rearrangement joins TRBV5-1 to TRBJ2-7; TRBD2 aligns across 13 bases. Germline V CDR1 and CDR2: SGHRS, YFSETQ. After removal of 6 bases from V and 3 bases from J, the junction contained 6 bases not matched to a gene. The CDR3 sequence is 15 residues long. The CDR3 sequence is CASKRTSGGDYEQYF. The CDR3 coding sequence is TGCGCCAGCAAGAGGACTAGCGGGGGAGACTACGAGCAGTACTTC.

The chain joins TRBV5-8 to TRBJ2-5; 11 bases match TRBD1. Per the germline V gene, CDR1 is SGHTS and CDR2 is YDEGEE. The CDR3 totals 14 residues. V lost 3 bases and J lost 5; bases outside the gene matches: 3. As DNA, the CDR3 is TGTGCCAGCAGCTATGGGACAGGGGGGGAGACCCAGTACTTC. This codes for CASSYGTGGETQYF.

To note about this clone: Germline is not matched at one junction end, which may reflect a read error. The chain uses TRBV2 and TRBJ2-3; tentatively, D is TRBD2 (6 bases). Looked up from germline, CDR1 is SNHLY and CDR2 is FYNNEI. The CDR3 runs 13 residues. CDR3 in amino acids: CASRDGGSDTQYF. In DNA form, the CDR3 reads TGTGCCAGCCGTGACGGGGGTTCAGATACGCAGTATTTT.

This clone appeared a few times. The V and J genes are TRBV5-4 and TRBJ1-2; D is undetermined. From germline, CDR1 is SGHNT and CDR2 YYREEE (reference sequence). This CDR3 has 13 residues. The V gene lost 4 bases and the J gene lost 2 bases, with 9 bases spanning the gap. The CDR3 nucleotides are TGTGCCAGCAGCAGCGGGAGCAACTATGGCTACACCTTC. Its translation: CASSSGSNYGYTF.

The chain recombines TRBV19 with TRBJ2-1; TRBD2 agrees at 8 bases. The CDR3 is made up of 14 amino acids. CDR1 is LNHDA, CDR2 SQIVND, per germline (reference sequence). Germline trimming cut 7 bases from V and 2 bases from J; bases unmatched to any gene: 4. This CDR3 is CASKRGGPYNEQFF. The CDR3 DNA reads TGTGCCAGTAAACGGGGGGGCCCCTACAATGAGCAGTTCTTC.

The rearrangement links TRBV30 to TRBJ1-2; 8 bases fit TRBD1. Trimming at V came to 0 bases and at J to 7 bases, leaving 4 bases not matched to a gene. This CDR3 region has 13 residues. The germline gives CDR1 GTSNPN, CDR2 SVGIG (reference sequence). CDR3 in DNA: TGTGCCTGGAGTGTCTCAGGGGGCGGTGGCTACACCTTC. Its translation: CAWSVSGGGGYTF.

This clone has only one observation. V is TRBV4-3 and J is TRBJ1-1; no clear D gene. The length of the CDR3 is 14 residues. CDR1 and CDR2 (germline): LGHNA, YSLEER. V was trimmed by 2 bases and J by 3 bases, leaving 10 bases between them. CDR3 residues: CASSQRTEDTEAFF. The CDR3 DNA is TGCGCCAGCAGCCAAAGGACGGAGGACACTGAAGCTTTCTTT.

This rearrangement joins TRBV6-1 to TRBJ1-1; no clear D. The CDR3 sequence is 20 residues long. V was cut by 0 bases and J by 0 bases, with 23 bases left in between. Germline loops: CDR1 MNHNS, CDR2 SASEGT. The CDR3 nucleotides read TGTGCCAGCAGTGAAGCGCTTGGGCGGGTGGTGGTTGGGATGAACACTGAAGCTTTCTTT. It yields the protein CASSEALGRVVVGMNTEAFF.

This clone has only one observation. The rearrangement uses TRBV7-3 and TRBJ2-2; 8 bases fit TRBD2. V lost 5 bases and J lost 9; bases outside the gene matches: 11. Germline assignment: CDR1 SGHTA and CDR2 FQGTGA. This CDR3 region has 15 residues. Here the CDR3 DNA reads TGTGCCAGCAGCCCGGGGGGGGGTCTCGGAAGGGAGCTGTTTTTT. Translation gives CASSPGGGLGRELFF.